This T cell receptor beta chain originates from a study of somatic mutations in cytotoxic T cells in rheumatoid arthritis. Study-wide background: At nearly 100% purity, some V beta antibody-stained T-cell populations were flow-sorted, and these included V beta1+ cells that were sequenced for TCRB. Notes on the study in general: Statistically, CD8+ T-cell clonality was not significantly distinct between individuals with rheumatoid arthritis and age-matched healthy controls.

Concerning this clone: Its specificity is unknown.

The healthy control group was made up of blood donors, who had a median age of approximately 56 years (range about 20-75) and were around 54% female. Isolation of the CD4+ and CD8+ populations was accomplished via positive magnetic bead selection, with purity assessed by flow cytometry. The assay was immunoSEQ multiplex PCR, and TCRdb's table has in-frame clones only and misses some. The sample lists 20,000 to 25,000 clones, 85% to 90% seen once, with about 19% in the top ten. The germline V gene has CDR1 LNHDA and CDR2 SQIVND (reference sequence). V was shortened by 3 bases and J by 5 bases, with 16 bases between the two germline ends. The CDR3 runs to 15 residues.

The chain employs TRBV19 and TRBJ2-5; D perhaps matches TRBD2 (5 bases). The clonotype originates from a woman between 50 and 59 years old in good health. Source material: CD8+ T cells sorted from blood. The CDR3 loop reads CASSMSWAGSETQYF. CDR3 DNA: TGTGCCAGTAGTATGAGTTGGGCGGGTAGTGAGACCCAGTACTTC.